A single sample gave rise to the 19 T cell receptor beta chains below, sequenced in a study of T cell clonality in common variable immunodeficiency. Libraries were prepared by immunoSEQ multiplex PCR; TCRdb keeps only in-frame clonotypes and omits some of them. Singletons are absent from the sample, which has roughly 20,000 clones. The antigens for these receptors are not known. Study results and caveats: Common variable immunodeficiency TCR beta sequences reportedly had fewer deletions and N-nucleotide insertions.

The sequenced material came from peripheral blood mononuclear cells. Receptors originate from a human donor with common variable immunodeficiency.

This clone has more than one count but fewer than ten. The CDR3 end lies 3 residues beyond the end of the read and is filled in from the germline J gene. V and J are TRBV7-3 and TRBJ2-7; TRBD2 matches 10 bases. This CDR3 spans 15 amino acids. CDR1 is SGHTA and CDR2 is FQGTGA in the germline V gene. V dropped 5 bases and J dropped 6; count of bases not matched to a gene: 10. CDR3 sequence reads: CASSALAGVLAEQYF. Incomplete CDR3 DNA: TGTGCCAGCAGCGCCCTAGCGGGAGTCTTGGCCGAG.

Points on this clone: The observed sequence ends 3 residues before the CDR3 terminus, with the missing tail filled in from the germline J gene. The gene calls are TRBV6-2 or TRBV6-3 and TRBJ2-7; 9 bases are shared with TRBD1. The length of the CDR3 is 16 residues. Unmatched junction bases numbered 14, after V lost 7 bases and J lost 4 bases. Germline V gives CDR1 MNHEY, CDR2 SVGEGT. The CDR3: CASIEGDRVDHYEQYF. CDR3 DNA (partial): TGTGCCAGCATCGAGGGGGACAGGGTGGACCATTACGAG.

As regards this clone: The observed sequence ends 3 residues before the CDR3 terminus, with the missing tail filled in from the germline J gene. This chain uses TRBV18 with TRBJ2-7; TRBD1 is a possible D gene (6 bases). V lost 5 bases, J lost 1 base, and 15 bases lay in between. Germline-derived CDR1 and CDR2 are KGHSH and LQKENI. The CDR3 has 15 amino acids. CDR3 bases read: TGTGCCAGCTCATCCCGGGACACAGGTTCCTACGAG. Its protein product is CASSSRDTGSYE. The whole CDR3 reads CASSSRDTGSYEQYF.

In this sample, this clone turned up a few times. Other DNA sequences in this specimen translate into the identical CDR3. Incomplete CDR3 DNA: TGTGCCAGCAGCTTAGTAACTAGCGGGAGTTACGAG. It codes for CASSLVTSGSYE. The CDR3 as a whole reads CASSLVTSGSYEQYF. V usage is TRBV7-2 and J usage is TRBJ2-7, with 11 bases that match TRBD2. The read terminates 3 residues before the CDR3 end, so the remaining end is supplied by the germline J gene. This CDR3 spans 15 amino acids. The V segment lost 1 base and the J segment 4 bases; nucleotides outside the gene matches: 3. Germline CDR1 SGHTA, CDR2 FQGNSA.

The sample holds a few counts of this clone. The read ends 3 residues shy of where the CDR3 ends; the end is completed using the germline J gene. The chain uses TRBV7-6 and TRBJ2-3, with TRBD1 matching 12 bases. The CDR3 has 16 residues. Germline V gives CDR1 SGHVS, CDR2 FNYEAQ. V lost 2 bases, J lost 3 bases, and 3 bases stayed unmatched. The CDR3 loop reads CASSLMGQGATDTQYF. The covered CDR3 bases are TGTGCCAGCAGCTTAATGGGACAGGGGGCAACAGATACG. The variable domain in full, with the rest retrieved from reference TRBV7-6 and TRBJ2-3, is GAGVSQSPRYKVTKRGQDVALRCDPISGHVSLYWYRQALGQGPEFLTYFNYEAQQDKSGLPNDRFSAERPEGSISTLTIQRTEQRDSAMYRCASSLMGQGATDTQYFGPGTRLTVL.

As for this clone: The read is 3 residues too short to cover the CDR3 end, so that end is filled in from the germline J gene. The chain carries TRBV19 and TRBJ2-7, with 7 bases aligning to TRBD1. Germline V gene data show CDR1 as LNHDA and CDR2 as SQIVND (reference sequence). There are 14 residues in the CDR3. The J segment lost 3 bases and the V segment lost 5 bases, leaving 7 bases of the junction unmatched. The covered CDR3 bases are TGTGCCAGTAGTGTTGGGGACAGCTTCTACGAG. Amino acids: CASSVGDSFYE. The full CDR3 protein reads CASSVGDSFYEQYF.

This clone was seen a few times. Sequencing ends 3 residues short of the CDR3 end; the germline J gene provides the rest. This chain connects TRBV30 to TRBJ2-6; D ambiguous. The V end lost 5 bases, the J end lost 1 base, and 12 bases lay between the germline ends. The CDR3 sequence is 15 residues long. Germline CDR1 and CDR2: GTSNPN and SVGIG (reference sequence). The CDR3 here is CAWSSPGSGANVLTF. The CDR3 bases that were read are TGTGCCTGGTCTTCCCCCGGGTCTGGGGCCAACGTC.

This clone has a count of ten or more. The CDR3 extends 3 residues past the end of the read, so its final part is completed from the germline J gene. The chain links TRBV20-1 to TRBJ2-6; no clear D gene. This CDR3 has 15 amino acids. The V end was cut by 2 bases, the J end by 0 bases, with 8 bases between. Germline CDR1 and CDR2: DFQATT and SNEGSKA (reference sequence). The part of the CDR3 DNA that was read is TGCAGTGCTAGAAATCCTCCCTCTGGGGCCAACGTC. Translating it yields CSARNPPSGANV. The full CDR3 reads CSARNPPSGANVLTF.

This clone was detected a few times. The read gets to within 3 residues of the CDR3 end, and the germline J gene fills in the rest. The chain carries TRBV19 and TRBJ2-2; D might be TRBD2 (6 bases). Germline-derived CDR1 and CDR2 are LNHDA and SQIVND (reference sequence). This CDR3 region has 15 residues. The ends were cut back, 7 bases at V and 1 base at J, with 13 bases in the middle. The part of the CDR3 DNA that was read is TGTGCCAGTAATTTAGGGCGGGGGAACACCGGGGAG. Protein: CASNLGRGNTGE. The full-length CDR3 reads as CASNLGRGNTGELFF. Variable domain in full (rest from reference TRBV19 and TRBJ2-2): DGGITQSPKYLFRKEGQNVTLSCEQNLNHDAMYWYRQDPGQGLRLIYYSQIVNDFQKGDIAEGYSVSREKKESFPLTVTSAQKNPTAFYLCASNLGRGNTGELFFGEGSRLTVL.

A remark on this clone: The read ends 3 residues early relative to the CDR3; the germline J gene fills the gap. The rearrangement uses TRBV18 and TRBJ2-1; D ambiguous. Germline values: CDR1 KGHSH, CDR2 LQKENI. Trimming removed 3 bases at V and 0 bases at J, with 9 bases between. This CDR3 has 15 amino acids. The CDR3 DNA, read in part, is TGTGCCAGCTCACCGTCCGTTAGCTCCTACAATGAG. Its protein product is CASSPSVSSYNE. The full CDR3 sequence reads CASSPSVSSYNEQFF.

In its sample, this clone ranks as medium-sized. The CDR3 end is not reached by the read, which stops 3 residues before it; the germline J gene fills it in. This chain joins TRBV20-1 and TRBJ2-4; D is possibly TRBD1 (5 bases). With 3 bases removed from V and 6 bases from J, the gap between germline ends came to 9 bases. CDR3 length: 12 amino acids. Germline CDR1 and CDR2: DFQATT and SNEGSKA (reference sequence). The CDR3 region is CSARDIPNIQYF. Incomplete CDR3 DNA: TGCAGTGCTAGGGACATTCCAAACATT.

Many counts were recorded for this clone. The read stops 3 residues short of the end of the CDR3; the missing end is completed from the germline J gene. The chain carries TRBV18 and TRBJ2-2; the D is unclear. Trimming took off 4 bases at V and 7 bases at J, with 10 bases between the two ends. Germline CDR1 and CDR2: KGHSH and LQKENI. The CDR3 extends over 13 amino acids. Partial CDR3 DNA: TGTGCCAGCTCACGCTCATCAGACGGGGAG. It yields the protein CASSRSSDGE. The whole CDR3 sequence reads CASSRSSDGELFF.

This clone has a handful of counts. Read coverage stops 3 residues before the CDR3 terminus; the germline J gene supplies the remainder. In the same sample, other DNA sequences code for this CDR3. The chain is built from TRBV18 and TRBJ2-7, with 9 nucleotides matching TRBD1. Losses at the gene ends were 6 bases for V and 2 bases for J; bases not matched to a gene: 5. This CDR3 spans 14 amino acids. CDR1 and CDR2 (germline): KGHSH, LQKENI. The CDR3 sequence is CASSQGQGPYEQYF. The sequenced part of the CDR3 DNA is TGTGCCAGCTCCCAAGGACAGGGGCCCTACGAG.

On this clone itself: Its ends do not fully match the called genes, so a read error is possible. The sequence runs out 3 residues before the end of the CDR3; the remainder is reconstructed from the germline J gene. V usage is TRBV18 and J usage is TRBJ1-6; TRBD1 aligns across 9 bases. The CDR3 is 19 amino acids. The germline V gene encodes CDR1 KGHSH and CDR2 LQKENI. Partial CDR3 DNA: TGTGCCAGCTCACCGTACTGGGGACAGGGCAACTCCTATAAGTCACCC. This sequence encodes CASSPYWGQGNSYKSP. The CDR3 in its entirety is CASSPYWGQGNSYKSPLHF.

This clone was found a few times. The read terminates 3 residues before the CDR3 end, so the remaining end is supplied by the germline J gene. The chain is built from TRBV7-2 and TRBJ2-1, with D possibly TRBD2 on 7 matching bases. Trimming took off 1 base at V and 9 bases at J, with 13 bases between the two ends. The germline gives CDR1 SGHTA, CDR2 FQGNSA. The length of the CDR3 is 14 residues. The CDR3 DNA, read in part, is TGTGCCAGCAGCTTAGGTATCGGGGGGCCTGAG. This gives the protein CASSLGIGGPE. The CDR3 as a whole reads CASSLGIGGPEQFF.

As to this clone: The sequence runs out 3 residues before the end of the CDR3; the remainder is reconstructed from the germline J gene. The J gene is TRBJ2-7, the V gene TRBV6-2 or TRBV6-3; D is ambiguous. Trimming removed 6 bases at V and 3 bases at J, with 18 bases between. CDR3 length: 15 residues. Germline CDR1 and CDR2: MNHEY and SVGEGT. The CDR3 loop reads CASSDPALGGYEQYF. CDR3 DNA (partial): TGTGCCAGCAGCGACCCGGCCCTAGGTGGCTACGAG.

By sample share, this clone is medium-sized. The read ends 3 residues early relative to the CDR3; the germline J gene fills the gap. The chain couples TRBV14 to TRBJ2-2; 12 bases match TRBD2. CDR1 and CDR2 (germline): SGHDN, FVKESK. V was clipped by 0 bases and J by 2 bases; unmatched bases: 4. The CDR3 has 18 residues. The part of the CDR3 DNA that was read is TGTGCCAGCAGCCAAGATGGACTAGCGGGGCCTAACACCGGGGAG. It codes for CASSQDGLAGPNTGE. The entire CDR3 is CASSQDGLAGPNTGELFF.

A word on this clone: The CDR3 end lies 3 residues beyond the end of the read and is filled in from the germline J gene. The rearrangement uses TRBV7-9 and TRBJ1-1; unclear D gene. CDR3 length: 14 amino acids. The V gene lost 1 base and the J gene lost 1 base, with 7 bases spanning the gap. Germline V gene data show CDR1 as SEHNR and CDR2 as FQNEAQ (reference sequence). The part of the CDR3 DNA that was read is TGTGCCAGCAGCTTAGGTTACTCGAACACTGAA. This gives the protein CASSLGYSNTE. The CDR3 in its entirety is CASSLGYSNTEAFF. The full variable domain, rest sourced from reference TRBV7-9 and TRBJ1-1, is DTGVSQNPRHKITKRGQNVTFRCDPISEHNRLYWYRQTLGQGPEFLTYFQNEAQLEKSRLLSDRFSAERPKGSFSTLEIQRTEQGDSAMYLCASSLGYSNTEAFFGQGTRLTVV.

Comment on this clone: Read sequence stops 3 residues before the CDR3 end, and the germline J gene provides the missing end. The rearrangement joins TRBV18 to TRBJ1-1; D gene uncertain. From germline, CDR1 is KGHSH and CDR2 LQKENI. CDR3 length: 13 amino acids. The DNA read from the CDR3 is TGTGCCAGCTCACCACCGTCCAAATCCGAA. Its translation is CASSPPSKSE. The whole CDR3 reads CASSPPSKSEAFF.